This T cell receptor beta chain was captured in a study of high-grade serous ovarian cancer treatment subgroups. Study-level results: TCR clonal relatedness correlated positively with neoantigen level.

On this clone itself: What it recognizes is unknown.

Tumor samples were taken before definitive surgery or chemotherapy. The CDR3 has 15 residues. The junction had 8 bases not matched to a gene; V was cut back by 2 bases and J by 7 bases. Germline assignment: CDR1 SGHTS and CDR2 YDEGEE. This table comes from immunoSEQ multiplex PCR, and its TCRdb copy is limited to in-frame clones, with some not included. Of about 5,000 clones in the sample, 60% to 85% were seen once. This clonotype originated in a human donor with high-grade serous ovarian cancer. Sequencing input: tumor tissue. V gene TRBV5-8 combines with J gene TRBJ1-4; TRBD1 aligns across 7 bases. The CDR3 nucleotides are TGTGCCAGCAGCTTAACCCGACAGGGCGGTGAAAAACTGTTTTTT. This codes for CASSLTRQGGEKLFF.